This TCR beta chain is from a study of blood T cell repertoires in COVID-19. Study-level information: The samples span acute and convalescent COVID-19 from the United States, Italy and Spain. PBMCs, B-cell-depleted T cells, or T cells were the source of the cDNA or gDNA that made up the material.

The V segment lost 1 base and the J segment 3 bases; nucleotides outside the gene matches: 5. This CDR3 spans 15 amino acids. The germline gives CDR1 LGHDT, CDR2 YNNKEL (reference sequence). Authors' data handling: For nucleated cells, counts were estimated from reference gene primer amplification. TCRdb's copy holds only in-frame clones and misses some; the assay was immunoSEQ multiplex PCR. That table gives V, J and clone size, and the DNA gave D and trimming. The repertoire holds about 250,000 clones, with around nine tenths as singletons. The clonotype comes from a woman aged 55-75 years who had recovered from COVID-19. The V gene is TRBV3-1 (or the pseudogene TRBV3-2), the J gene TRBJ1-2, with 7 bases aligning to TRBD1. Specimen: peripheral blood. The CDR3 DNA reads TGTGCCAGCAGCCAAGTTGGACAGGCACACTATGGCTACACCTTC. This translates into CASSQVGQAHYGYTF.